Sequencing of this TCR beta chain was carried out in a study of T cell changes during pregnancy in multiple sclerosis. CDR3 size: 15 residues. The V end lost 2 bases, the J end lost 2 bases, and 10 bases lay between the germline ends. CDR1 MNHEY and CDR2 SVGAGI come from the germline V gene. The method was immunoSEQ multiplex PCR; TCRdb's version includes in-frame clones alone and lacks a portion of them. In the table there are about 40,000 clones, approximately 91% of which are singletons. Sequenced input: PBMCs (not recorded whether the cells were cultured). The sequence came from a female donor with multiple sclerosis, enrolled in a pregnancy study. The V and J genes are TRBV6-5 and TRBJ2-1; D is possibly TRBD2 (5 bases). CDR3 in DNA: TGTGCCAGCAGTTACGAGCGGAGCCCCTACAATGAGCAGTTCTTC. This translates into CASSYERSPYNEQFF.